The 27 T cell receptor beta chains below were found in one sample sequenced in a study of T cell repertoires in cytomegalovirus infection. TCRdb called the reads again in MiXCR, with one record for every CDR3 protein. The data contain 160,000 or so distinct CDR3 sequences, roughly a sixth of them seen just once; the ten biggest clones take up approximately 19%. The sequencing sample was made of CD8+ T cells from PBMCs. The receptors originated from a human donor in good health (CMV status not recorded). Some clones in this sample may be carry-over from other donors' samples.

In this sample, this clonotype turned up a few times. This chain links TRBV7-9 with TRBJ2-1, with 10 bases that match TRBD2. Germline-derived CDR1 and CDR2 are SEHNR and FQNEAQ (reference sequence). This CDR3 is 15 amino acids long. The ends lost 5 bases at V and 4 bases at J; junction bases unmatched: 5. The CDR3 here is CASSPGTSVYNEQFF. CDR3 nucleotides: TGTGCCAGCAGCCCCGGGACTAGCGTGTACAATGAGCAGTTCTTC.

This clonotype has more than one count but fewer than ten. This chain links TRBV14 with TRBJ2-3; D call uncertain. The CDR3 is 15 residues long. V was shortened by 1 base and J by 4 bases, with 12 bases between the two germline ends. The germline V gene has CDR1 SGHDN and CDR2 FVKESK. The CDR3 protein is CASSQALQAADTQYF. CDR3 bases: TGTGCCAGCAGCCAAGCCCTTCAGGCGGCAGATACGCAGTATTTT.

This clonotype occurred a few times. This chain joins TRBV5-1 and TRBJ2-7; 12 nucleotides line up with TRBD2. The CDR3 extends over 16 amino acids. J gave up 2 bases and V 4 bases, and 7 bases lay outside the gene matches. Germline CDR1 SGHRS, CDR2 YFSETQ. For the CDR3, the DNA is TGCGCCAGCAGCCCACGGACTAGCGGGAACCCCTACGAGCAGTACTTC. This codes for CASSPRTSGNPYEQYF.

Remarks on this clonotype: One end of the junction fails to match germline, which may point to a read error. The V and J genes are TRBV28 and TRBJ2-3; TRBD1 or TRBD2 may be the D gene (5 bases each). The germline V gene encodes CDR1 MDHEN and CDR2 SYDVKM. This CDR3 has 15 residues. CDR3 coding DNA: TGTGCCAGCAGTGGGACGGACACCTCCACAAATACGCAGTATTTT. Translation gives CASSGTDTSTNTQYF.

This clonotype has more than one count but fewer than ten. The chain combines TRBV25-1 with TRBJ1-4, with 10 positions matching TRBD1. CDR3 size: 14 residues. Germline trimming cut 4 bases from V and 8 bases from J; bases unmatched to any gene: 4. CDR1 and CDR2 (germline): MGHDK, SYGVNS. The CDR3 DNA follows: TGTGCCAGCAGTGGGCAGGACAGGGGGGAAAAACTGTTTTTT. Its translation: CASSGQDRGEKLFF.

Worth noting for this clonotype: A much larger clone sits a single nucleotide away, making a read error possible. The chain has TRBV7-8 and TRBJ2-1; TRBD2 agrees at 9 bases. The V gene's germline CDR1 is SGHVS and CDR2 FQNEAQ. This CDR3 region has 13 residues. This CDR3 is CVSSYSGGNEQFF. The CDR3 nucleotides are TGTGTCAGCAGCTATAGCGGGGGCAATGAGCAGTTCTTC.

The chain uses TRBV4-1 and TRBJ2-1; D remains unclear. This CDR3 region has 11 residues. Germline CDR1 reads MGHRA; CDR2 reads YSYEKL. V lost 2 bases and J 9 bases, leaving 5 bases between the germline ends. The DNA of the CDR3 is TGCGCCAGCAGCCAAACTGGTGAGCAGTTCTTC. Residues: CASSQTGEQFF.

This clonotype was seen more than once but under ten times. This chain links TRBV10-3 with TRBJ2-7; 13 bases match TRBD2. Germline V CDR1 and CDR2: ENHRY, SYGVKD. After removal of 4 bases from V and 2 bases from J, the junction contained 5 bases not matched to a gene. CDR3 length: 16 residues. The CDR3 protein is CAISGGLAGTPYEQYF. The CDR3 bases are TGTGCCATCAGTGGGGGACTAGCGGGGACACCCTACGAGCAGTACTTC.

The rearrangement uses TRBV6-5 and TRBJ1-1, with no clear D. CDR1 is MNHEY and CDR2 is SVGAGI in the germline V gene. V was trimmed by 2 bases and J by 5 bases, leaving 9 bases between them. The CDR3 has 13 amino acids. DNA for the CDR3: TGTGCCAGCAGTTACGCCAGGCAAACTGAAGCTTTCTTT. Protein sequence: CASSYARQTEAFF.

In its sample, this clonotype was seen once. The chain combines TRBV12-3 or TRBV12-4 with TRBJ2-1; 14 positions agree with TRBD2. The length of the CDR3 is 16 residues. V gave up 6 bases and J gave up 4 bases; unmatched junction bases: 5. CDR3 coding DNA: TGTGCCAGCAGGGCGACTAGCGGGGGGGCTTACAATGAGCAGTTCTTC. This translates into CASRATSGGAYNEQFF.

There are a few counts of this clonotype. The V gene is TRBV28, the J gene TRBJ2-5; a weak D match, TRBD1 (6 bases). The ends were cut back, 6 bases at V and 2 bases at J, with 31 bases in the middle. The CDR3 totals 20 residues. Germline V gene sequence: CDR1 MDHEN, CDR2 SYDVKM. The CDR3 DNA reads TGTGCCAGCAGACCCGGGACACGTTCTATGAGCGTGGACTGGCAAGAGACCCAGTACTTC. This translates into CASRPGTRSMSVDWQETQYF.

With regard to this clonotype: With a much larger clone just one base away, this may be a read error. The CDR3 loop is CASSLAGGWRSYNEQFF. CDR3 nucleotides: TGTGCCAGCAGCTTAGCCGGCGGATGGCGCAGCTACAATGAGCAGTTCTTC. V usage is TRBV7-9 and J usage is TRBJ2-1; D not resolved. V was clipped by 0 bases and J by 3 bases, with 15 bases between them. The CDR3 contains 17 residues. The germline V gene has CDR1 SEHNR and CDR2 FQNEAQ (reference sequence).

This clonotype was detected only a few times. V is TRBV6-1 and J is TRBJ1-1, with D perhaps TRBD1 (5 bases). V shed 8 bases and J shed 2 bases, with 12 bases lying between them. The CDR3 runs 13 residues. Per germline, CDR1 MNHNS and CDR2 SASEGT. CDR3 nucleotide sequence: TGTGCCAGCTCGGGGGGGGAAAACACTGAAGCTTTCTTT. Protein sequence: CASSGGENTEAFF.

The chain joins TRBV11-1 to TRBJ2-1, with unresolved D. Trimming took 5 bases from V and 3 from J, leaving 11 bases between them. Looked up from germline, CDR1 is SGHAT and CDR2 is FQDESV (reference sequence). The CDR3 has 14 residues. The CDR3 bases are TGTGCCAGCAGCCCAATCGACGGCTACAATGAGCAGTTCTTC. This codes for CASSPIDGYNEQFF.

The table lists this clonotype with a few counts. CDR3 coding DNA: TGTGCCAGCAGCTTTGGACAGCGCTCCTACGAGCAGTACTTC. As protein: CASSFGQRSYEQYF. The chain recombines TRBV5-6 with TRBJ2-7, with D perhaps matching TRBD1 (6 bases). V was pared by 2 bases and J by 0 bases, with 9 bases between. Germline lookup yields CDR1 SGHDT and CDR2 YYEEEE. The CDR3 runs to 14 residues. The variable domain in full, with the rest retrieved from reference TRBV5-6 and TRBJ2-7, is DAGVTQSPTHLIKTRGQQVTLRCSPKSGHDTVSWYQQALGQGPQFIFQYYEEEERQRGNFPDRFSGHQFPNYSSELNVNALLLGDSALYLCASSFGQRSYEQYFGPGTRLTVT.

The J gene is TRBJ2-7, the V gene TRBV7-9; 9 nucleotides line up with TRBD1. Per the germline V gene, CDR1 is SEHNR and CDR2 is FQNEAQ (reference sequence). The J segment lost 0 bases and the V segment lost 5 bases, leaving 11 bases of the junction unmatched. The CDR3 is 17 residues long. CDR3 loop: CASSSLGTGLYSYEQYF. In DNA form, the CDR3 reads TGTGCCAGCAGCAGCCTCGGGACAGGGCTATACTCCTACGAGCAGTACTTC.

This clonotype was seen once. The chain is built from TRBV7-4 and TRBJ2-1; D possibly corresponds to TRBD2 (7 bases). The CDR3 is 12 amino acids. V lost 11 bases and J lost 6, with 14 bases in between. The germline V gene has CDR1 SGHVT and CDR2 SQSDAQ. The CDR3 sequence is CAEGGGINEQFF. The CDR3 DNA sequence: TGTGCCGAAGGGGGGGGCATCAATGAGCAGTTCTTC.

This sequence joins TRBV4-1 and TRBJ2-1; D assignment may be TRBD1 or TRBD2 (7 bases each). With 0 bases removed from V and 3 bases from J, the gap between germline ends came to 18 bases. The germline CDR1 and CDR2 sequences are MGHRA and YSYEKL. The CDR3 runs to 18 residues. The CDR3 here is CASSQDPGGQTFYNEQFF. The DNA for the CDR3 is TGCGCCAGCAGCCAAGATCCGGGGGGACAGACGTTCTACAATGAGCAGTTCTTC.

Here the CDR3 reads CASRKGVDEQYF. CDR3 DNA sequence: TGTGCCAGCAGAAAAGGGGTAGACGAGCAGTACTTC. The V call is TRBV14, the J call TRBJ2-7; possibly TRBD1 for D (5 bases). Germline V gene lookup returns CDR1 SGHDN and CDR2 FVKESK. Trimming took off 6 bases at V and 5 bases at J, with 11 bases between the two ends. The CDR3 runs to 12 residues.

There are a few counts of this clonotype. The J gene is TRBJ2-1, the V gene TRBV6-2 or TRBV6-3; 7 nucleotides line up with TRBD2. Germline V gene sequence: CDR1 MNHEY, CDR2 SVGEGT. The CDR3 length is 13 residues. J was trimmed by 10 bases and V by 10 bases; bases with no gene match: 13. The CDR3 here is CATAAGLLEEQFF. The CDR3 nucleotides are TGTGCCACCGCGGCGGGACTACTAGAAGAGCAGTTCTTC.

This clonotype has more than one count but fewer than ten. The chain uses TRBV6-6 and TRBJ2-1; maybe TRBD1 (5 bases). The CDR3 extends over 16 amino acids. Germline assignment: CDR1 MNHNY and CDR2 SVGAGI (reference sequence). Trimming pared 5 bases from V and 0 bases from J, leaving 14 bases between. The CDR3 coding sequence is TGTGCCAGCAGTGACAGACCATTCAGCTCCTACAATGAGCAGTTCTTC. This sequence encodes CASSDRPFSSYNEQFF.

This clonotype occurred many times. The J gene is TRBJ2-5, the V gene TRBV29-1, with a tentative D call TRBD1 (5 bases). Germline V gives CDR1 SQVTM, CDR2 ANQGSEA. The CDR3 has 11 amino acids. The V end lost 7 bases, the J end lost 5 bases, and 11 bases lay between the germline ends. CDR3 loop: CSGWGRETQYF. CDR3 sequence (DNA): TGCAGCGGGTGGGGCAGGGAGACCCAGTACTTC.

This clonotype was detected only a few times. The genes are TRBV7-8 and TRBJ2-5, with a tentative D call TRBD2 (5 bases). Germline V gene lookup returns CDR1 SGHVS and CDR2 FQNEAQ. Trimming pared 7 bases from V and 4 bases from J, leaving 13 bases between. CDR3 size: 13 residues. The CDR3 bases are TGTGCCAGCATTCCGGCGCGGGTAGAGACCCAGTACTTC. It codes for CASIPARVETQYF.

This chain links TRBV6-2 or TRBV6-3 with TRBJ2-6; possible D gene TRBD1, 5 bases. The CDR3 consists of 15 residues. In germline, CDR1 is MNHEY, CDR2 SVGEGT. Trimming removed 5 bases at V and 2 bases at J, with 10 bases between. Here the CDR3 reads CASSAGSPGANVLTF. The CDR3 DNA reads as TGTGCCAGCAGTGCAGGGTCCCCTGGGGCCAACGTCCTGACTTTC.

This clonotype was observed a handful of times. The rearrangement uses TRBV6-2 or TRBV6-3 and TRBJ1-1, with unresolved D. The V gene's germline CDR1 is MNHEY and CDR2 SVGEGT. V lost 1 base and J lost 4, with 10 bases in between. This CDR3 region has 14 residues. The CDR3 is CASSYFEDGTEAFF. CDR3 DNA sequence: TGTGCCAGCAGTTACTTTGAGGATGGCACTGAAGCTTTCTTT.

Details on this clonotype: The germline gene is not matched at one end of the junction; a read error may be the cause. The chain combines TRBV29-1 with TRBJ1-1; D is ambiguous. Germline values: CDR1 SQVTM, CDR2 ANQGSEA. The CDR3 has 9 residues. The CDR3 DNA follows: TGTAACCAAGGTACTGAAGCTTTCTTT. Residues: CNQGTEAFF.

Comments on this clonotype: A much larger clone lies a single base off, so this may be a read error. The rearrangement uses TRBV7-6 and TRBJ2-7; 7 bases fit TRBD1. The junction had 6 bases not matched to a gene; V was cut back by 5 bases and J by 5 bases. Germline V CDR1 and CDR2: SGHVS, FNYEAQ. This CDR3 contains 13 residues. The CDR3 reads CASSMYRGHEQYF. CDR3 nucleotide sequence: TGTGCCAGCAGCATGTACAGGGGTCACGAGCAGTACTTC.